This entry lists 14 T cell receptor beta chains sequenced from one sample in a study of beta chain features in type 1 diabetes. Expressed TCRB transcripts were sequenced because the entire RNA isolate underwent reverse transcription. Some clones are missing from TCRdb's copy, which holds only in-frame ones; the method was immunoSEQ multiplex PCR. The sample lists under 550,000 clones, around 10% occurring once. The sequencing input was naive CD4+ T cells from blood. Source of these receptors: a woman younger than 35 in good health.

This clone has just a few counts. This chain uses TRBV11-3 with TRBJ2-3; D is perhaps TRBD1 (5 bases). The CDR3 consists of 15 residues. Germline CDR1 and CDR2: SGHNT and YENEEA. The V end lost 6 bases, the J end lost 0 bases, and 13 bases lay between the germline ends. CDR3 DNA: TGTGCCAGCAGTAGGGGCGGTTCTAGCACAGATACGCAGTATTTT. This translates into CASSRGGSSTDTQYF.

The chain recombines TRBV30 with TRBJ2-1; D might be TRBD1 or TRBD2, each matching 5 bases. The V and J ends lost 3 bases and 7 bases respectively, with 22 bases between them. Germline lookup yields CDR1 GTSNPN and CDR2 SVGIG (reference sequence). This CDR3 contains 16 residues. The chain's CDR3 is CAWRDGLWGRTNEQFF. The CDR3 bases are TGTGCCTGGAGAGATGGTCTCTGGGGGAGAACTAATGAGCAGTTCTTC.

The rearrangement joins TRBV11-1 to TRBJ2-2; D unresolved. Germline lookup yields CDR1 SGHAT and CDR2 FQDESV (reference sequence). This CDR3 is built from 15 residues. V lost 4 bases and J 0 bases, leaving 9 bases between the germline ends. The CDR3 DNA reads as TGTGCCAGCAGCTCCCGGGCCCCGAACACCGGGGAGCTGTTTTTT. This sequence encodes CASSSRAPNTGELFF.

This clone was detected a few times. The rearrangement joins TRBV29-1 to TRBJ2-3, with 8 bases identical to TRBD1. The CDR3 is 15 residues long. Losses at the gene ends were 6 bases for V and 1 base for J; bases not matched to a gene: 9. Per the germline V gene, CDR1 is SQVTM and CDR2 is ANQGSEA. CDR3 bases: TGCAGCGTGATAAAGACAGGGGTAGGCACAGATACGCAGTATTTT. Encoded protein: CSVIKTGVGTDTQYF.

The J gene is TRBJ1-5, the V gene TRBV6-1; D uncertain. Per the germline V gene, CDR1 is MNHNS and CDR2 is SASEGT. Trimming removed 6 bases at V and 1 base at J, with 7 bases between. CDR3 length equals 13 residues. CDR3 residues: CASRLGSNQPQHF. The CDR3 DNA reads TGTGCCAGCAGGCTGGGAAGCAATCAGCCCCAGCATTTT.

V and J are TRBV7-8 and TRBJ1-4, with 7 positions matching TRBD1. The CDR3 consists of 16 residues. V was pared by 2 bases and J by 3 bases, with 6 bases of the junction left unmatched. Germline V gene data show CDR1 as SGHVS and CDR2 as FQNEAQ. CDR3 DNA: TGTGCCAGCAGCTTAAGGGGGCTAGGTGCTAATGAAAAACTGTTTTTT. Translating gives CASSLRGLGANEKLFF. Filled out from reference TRBV7-8 and TRBJ1-4, the complete variable domain reads GAGVSQSPRYKVAKRGQDVALRCDPISGHVSLFWYQQALGQGPEFLTYFQNEAQLDKSGLPSDRFFAERPEGSVSTLKIQRTQQEDSAVYLCASSLRGLGANEKLFFGSGTQLSVL.

This clone was found a few times. The chain recombines TRBV29-1 with TRBJ2-2; tentatively, D is TRBD1 (5 bases). Germline V gene lookup returns CDR1 SQVTM and CDR2 ANQGSEA. This CDR3 is built from 14 residues. With 6 bases removed from V and 1 base from J, the gap between germline ends came to 12 bases. Here the CDR3 DNA reads TGCAGCGTACACAGGTTTGAGAACACCGGGGAGCTGTTTTTT. This encodes CSVHRFENTGELFF.

The J gene is TRBJ2-1, the V gene TRBV7-3; 9 positions agree with TRBD2. The CDR3 is 14 amino acids. Germline assignment: CDR1 SGHTA and CDR2 FQGTGA. J was trimmed by 8 bases and V by 5 bases; bases with no gene match: 7. CDR3 nucleotide sequence: TGTGCCAGCAGCCCGGGACTAGCTTACGATGAGCAGTTCTTC. Its translation: CASSPGLAYDEQFF.

This clone occurred a few times. V gene TRBV4-3 combines with J gene TRBJ2-7; D is unresolved. Deletions cut 5 bases from V and 3 bases from J, with 20 bases between. This CDR3 contains 16 residues. The germline V gene encodes CDR1 LGHNA and CDR2 YSLEER. The DNA for the CDR3 is TGCGCCAGCAGCAAGAAGTACGGAATTTCTCTCTACGAGCAGTACTTC. Amino acid sequence: CASSKKYGISLYEQYF.

The J gene is TRBJ2-7, the V gene TRBV2, with D perhaps TRBD1 (6 bases). The V gene lost 5 bases and the J gene lost 3 bases, with 8 bases spanning the gap. Germline loops: CDR1 SNHLY, CDR2 FYNNEI. This CDR3 region has 12 residues. The chain's CDR3 is CASSKQGYEQYF. CDR3 DNA: TGTGCCAGCAGTAAACAGGGCTACGAGCAGTACTTC.

For the CDR3, the DNA is TGTGCCAGCAGCTTACCCGTCAGGGTGGGCTATGGCTACACCTTC. This sequence encodes CASSLPVRVGYGYTF. The chain recombines TRBV13 with TRBJ1-2, with TRBD1 as a possible D gene (5 bases). V lost 2 bases and J 4 bases, leaving 14 bases between the germline ends. Germline V gene lookup returns CDR1 PRHDT and CDR2 FYEKMQ (reference sequence). The CDR3 sequence is 15 residues long.

DNA for the CDR3: TGTGCCAGCAGGGGAGTCGATTACAATACCGGGGAGCTGTTTTTT. Protein sequence: CASRGVDYNTGELFF. The chain combines TRBV9 with TRBJ2-2, with a tentative D call TRBD2 (5 bases). The V gene's germline CDR1 is SGDLS and CDR2 YYNGEE. The CDR3 has 15 amino acids. V was shortened by 5 bases and J by 5 bases, with 16 bases between the two germline ends.

The chain recombines TRBV5-4 with TRBJ2-1; 10 positions match TRBD2. Trimming cost V 4 bases and J 12 bases; bases outside gene matches: 22. The CDR3 spans 18 residues. CDR1 is SGHNT and CDR2 is YYREEE in the germline V gene (reference sequence). The DNA for the CDR3 is TGTGCCAGCAGCCCCGCTTTAGGACTAGCGGAAAAGGAGTTGGGGCAGTTCTTC. It codes for CASSPALGLAEKELGQFF.

V usage is TRBV4-3 and J usage is TRBJ2-5, with 12 bases aligning to TRBD2. Germline CDR1 LGHNA, CDR2 YSLEER. Trimming took 0 bases from V and 5 from J; bases not matched to a gene: 4. This CDR3 comprises 16 residues. The CDR3 nucleotides read TGCGCCAGCAGCCAAGATGCTAGCGGGGGGGCCGAGACCCAGTACTTC. Its translation: CASSQDASGGAETQYF.